Below are 8 T cell receptor delta chains sequenced from a single sample in a study of Vδ1+ human thymocytes. Extracted RNA was reverse transcribed into cDNA. CDR3 amplicons came from multiplex PCR with pooled V-gene forward and constant-region reverse primers. TCRdb reprocessed the multiplex PCR reads using CATT. The repertoire has tens of thousands of delta-chain clones, approximately 32% of them found once; the top ten carry roughly 1.5%. The study's findings and limits: Highly polyclonal TRG and TRD repertoires with Gaussian CDR3 length distributions appeared in thymus.

No cognate antigen is known for these TCRs. Sequencing was performed on Vdelta1+ gamma-delta thymocytes from the thymus. Sample subset: FACS-sorted CD3+ TCRalphabeta- TCRVdelta1+ TCRVdelta2- thymocytes. These receptors originate from a boy less than two years old who had congenital heart surgery.

Only a few counts were recorded for this clone. J is TRDJ1 and V is TRDV1, with D maybe TRDD3 (5 bases). V was trimmed by 2 bases and J by 3 bases, leaving 28 bases between them. Germline V CDR1 and CDR2: TSWWSYY, QGS. CDR3 size: 20 residues. CDR3 amino acids: CALGENHFRVRTGEADKLIF. The CDR3 region has the DNA TGTGCTCTTGGGGAAAATCACTTCAGGGTGCGTACTGGAGAGGCCGATAAACTCATCTTT.

By frequency in the sample, this clone is medium-sized. The chain is built from TRDV1 and TRDJ1; D is perhaps TRDD3 (6 bases). Germline CDR1 reads TSWWSYY; CDR2 reads QGS. Trimming took off 1 base at V and 12 bases at J, with 21 bases between the two ends. CDR3 size: 15 residues. CDR3 DNA: TGTGCTCTTGGGGAACGGTCTACCCCCTGGGGTACGATCATCTTT. This gives the protein CALGERSTPWGTIIF.

This chain joins TRDV1 and TRDJ1; D call uncertain. Trimming took off 2 bases at V and 8 bases at J, with 21 bases between the two ends. The germline gives CDR1 TSWWSYY, CDR2 QGS. CDR3 length equals 16 residues. CDR3 nucleotide sequence: TGTGCTCTTGGGGAAGAGTCGTCCTCACTTACGGGGAAACTCATCTTT. Amino acids: CALGEESSSLTGKLIF.

The table lists this clone with a few counts. This sequence joins TRDV1 and TRDJ1; D may be TRDD2 (6 bases). Germline loops: CDR1 TSWWSYY, CDR2 QGS. CDR3 size: 20 residues. V lost 0 bases, J lost 0 bases, and 23 bases lay in between. CDR3 sequence (DNA): TGTGCTCTTGGGGAACTATTCTCTTCGTACTCCTACCCATACACCGATAAACTCATCTTT. This codes for CALGELFSSYSYPYTDKLIF.

Regarding this clone: Sequence at one end of the junction differs from germline and may be a read error. This sample also contains other DNA sequences that code for the same CDR3. The V and J genes are TRDV1 and TRDJ1; the match to TRDD3 covers 12 bases. Germline V gene lookup returns CDR1 TSWWSYY and CDR2 QGS. This CDR3 has 18 residues. CDR3 amino acids: CALGGGFPLGDTFRKLIF. Here the CDR3 DNA reads TGTGCTCTTGGAGGTGGGTTCCCACTGGGGGATACATTTAGGAAACTAATCTTT.

The V call is TRDV1, the J call TRDJ1; 8 nucleotides line up with TRDD3. J lost 0 bases, V lost 2 bases, and 23 bases had no gene match. The germline CDR1 and CDR2 sequences are TSWWSYY and QGS. The CDR3 loop spans 22 amino acids. The chain's CDR3 is CALGERISPHWGFPPYTDKLIF. DNA for the CDR3: TGTGCTCTTGGGGAAAGGATCAGTCCCCACTGGGGGTTCCCACCGTACACCGATAAACTCATCTTT.

This clone has more than one count but fewer than ten. The rearrangement links TRDV1 to TRDJ1; 11 bases agree with TRDD3. CDR1 is TSWWSYY, CDR2 QGS, per germline. The J segment lost 8 bases and the V segment lost 0 bases, leaving 14 bases of the junction unmatched. There are 18 residues in the CDR3. The DNA for the CDR3 is TGTGCTCTTGGGGAACTAGGTTTCTGGGGGATACTTGACCCGAAACTCATCTTT. Its protein is CALGELGFWGILDPKLIF.

This clone turned up a few times. J is TRDJ1 and V is TRDV1; 13 positions match TRDD3. CDR3 length: 29 amino acids. Germline CDR1 is TSWWSYY and CDR2 is QGS. V shed 5 bases and J 0 bases; nucleotides not matched to a gene: 42. This CDR3 is CALGSRPSLTPRTGGYADPGTPYTDKLIF. CDR3 nucleotides: TGTGCTCTTGGGTCCCGGCCTTCCCTCACCCCTCGTACTGGGGGATACGCGGACCCGGGGACGCCTTACACCGATAAACTCATCTTT.